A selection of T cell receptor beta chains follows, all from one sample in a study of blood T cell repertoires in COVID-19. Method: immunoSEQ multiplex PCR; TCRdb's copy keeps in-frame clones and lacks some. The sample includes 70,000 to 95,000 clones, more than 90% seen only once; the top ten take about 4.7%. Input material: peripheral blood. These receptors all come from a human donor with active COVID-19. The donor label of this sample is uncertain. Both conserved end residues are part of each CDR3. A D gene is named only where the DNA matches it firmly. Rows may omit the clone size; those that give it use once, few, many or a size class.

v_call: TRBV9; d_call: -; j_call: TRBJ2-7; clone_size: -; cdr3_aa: CASSVTLSRGEQYF; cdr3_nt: TGTGCCAGCAGCGTAACACTCTCCAGGGGCGAGCAGTACTTC
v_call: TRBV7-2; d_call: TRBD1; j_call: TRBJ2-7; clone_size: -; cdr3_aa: CASSLATGVYEQYF; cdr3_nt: TGTGCCAGCAGCTTAGCGACAGGGGTTTACGAGCAGTACTTC
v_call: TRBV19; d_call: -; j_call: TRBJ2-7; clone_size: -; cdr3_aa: CASSMEGNEQYF; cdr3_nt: TGTGCCAGTAGTATGGAGGGGAACGAGCAGTACTTC
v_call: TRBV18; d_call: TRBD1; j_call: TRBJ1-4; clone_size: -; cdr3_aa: CASSRGQGGEKLFF; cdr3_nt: TGTGCCAGCTCACGCGGACAGGGCGGTGAAAAACTGTTTTTT
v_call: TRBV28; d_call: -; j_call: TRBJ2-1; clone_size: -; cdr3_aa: CASNRVASFYNEQFF; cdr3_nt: TGTGCCAGCAATCGGGTGGCTAGCTTTTACAATGAGCAGTTCTTC
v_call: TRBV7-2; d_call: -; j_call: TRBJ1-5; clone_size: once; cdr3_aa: CASSLIPGNSNQPQHF; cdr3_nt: TGTGCCAGCAGCCTCATCCCAGGGAATAGCAATCAGCCCCAGCATTTT
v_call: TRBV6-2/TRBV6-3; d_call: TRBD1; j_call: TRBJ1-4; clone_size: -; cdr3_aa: CASSFPPGQRNEKLFF; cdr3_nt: TGTGCCAGCAGTTTCCCACCGGGACAGCGTAATGAAAAACTGTTTTTT
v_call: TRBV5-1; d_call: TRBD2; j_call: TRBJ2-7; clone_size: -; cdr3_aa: CASSPGGSGAYEQYF; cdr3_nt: TGCGCCAGCAGCCCGGGAGGGTCTGGCGCCTACGAGCAGTACTTC
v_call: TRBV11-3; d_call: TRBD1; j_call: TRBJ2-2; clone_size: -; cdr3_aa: CASSLGTGGYAGELFF; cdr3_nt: TGTGCCAGCAGCCTCGGGACAGGGGGTTATGCCGGGGAGCTGTTTTTT
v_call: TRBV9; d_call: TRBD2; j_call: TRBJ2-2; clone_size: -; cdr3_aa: CASSVLAGKGTGELFF; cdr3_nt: TGTGCCAGCAGCGTACTAGCGGGAAAAGGCACCGGGGAGCTGTTTTTT
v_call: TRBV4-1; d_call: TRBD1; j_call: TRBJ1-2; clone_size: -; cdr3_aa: CASSMSRTGVYGYTF; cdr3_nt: TGCGCCAGCAGCATGTCGCGGACAGGGGTCTATGGCTACACCTTC
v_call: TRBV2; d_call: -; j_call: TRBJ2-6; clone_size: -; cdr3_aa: CASMENRNSGANVLTF; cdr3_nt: TGTGCCAGCATGGAAAACAGGAACTCTGGGGCCAACGTCCTGACTTTC
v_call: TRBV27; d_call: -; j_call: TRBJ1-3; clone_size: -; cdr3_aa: CASSLSVGNTIYF; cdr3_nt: TGTGCCAGCAGTTTATCCGTTGGAAACACCATATATTTT
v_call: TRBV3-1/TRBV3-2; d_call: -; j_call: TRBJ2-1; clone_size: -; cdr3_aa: CASKEGRNNEQFF; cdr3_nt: TGTGCCAGCAAGGAGGGACGGAACAATGAGCAGTTCTTC
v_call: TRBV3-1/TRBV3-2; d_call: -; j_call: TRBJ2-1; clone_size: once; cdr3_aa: CATVGDGYNEQFF; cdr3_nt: TGTGCCACCGTCGGGGATGGTTACAATGAGCAGTTCTTC
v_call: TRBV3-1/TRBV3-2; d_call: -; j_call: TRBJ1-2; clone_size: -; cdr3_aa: CASSQDRGNGYTF; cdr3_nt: TGTGCCAGCAGCCAAGACAGGGGAAATGGCTACACCTTC
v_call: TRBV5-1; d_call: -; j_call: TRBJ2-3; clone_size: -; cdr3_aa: CASSPGGSTDTQYF; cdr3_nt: TGCGCCAGCAGCCCGGGCGGGAGCACAGATACGCAGTATTTT
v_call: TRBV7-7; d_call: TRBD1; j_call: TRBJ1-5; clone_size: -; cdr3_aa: CASRRGQGVSNQPQHF; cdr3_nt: TGTGCCAGCAGGAGGGGACAGGGGGTTAGCAATCAGCCCCAGCATTTT
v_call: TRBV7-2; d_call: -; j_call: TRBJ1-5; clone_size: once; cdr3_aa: CASSPPGLRDNQPQHF; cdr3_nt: TGTGCCAGCAGCCCCCCAGGGTTACGTGACAATCAGCCCCAGCATTTT
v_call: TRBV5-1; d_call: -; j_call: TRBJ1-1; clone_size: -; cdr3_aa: CASSLKQGHVANTEAFF; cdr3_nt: TGCGCCAGCAGCCTGAAACAGGGTCATGTGGCGAACACTGAAGCTTTCTTT
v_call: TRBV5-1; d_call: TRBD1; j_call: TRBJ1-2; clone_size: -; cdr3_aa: CASSLGTGGSYGYTF; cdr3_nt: TGCGCCAGCAGCTTGGGCACAGGGGGCAGCTATGGCTACACCTTC
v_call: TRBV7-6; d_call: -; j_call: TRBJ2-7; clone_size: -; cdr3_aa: CASSLPGKYYEQYF; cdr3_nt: TGTGCCAGCAGCTTACCGGGAAAGTACTACGAGCAGTACTTC